There are a few counts of the clone carrying this TCR beta chain. Antigen specificity is unknown. Carried by the TCR beta cDNA libraries were unique molecular identifiers. T cells, about 0.9 to 10 million of them, yielded 500,000 to 600,000 cDNA molecules. In TCRdb, the PCR reads were re-called with MiXCR into one record per CDR3 protein. Of approximately 730,000 distinct CDR3 sequences in the sample, about 45% are singletons; the top ten hold approximately 5%. This sample is drawn from a study of post-analysis software for immune sequencing data. Study information: Relapsing-remitting, secondary progressive and progressive-relapsing multiple sclerosis were all included among the disease courses.

The study's findings and limits: Those with multiple sclerosis, the patient group, showed significantly lower normalized Chao1 diversity than controls. With F measure, samples from one preparation batch clustered together strongly.

The TCR comes from a girl aged 5 to 17 with multiple sclerosis. Sequencing was carried out using blood.

The CDR3 here is CASSWGQGNTEAFF. The DNA of the CDR3 is TGTGCCAGCAGTTGGGGACAGGGGAACACTGAAGCTTTCTTT. The chain combines TRBV6-5 with TRBJ1-1, with 9 nucleotides matching TRBD1. Trimming took 4 bases from V and 1 from J; bases not matched to a gene: 1. The germline gives CDR1 MNHEY, CDR2 SVGAGI. The CDR3 spans 14 residues.